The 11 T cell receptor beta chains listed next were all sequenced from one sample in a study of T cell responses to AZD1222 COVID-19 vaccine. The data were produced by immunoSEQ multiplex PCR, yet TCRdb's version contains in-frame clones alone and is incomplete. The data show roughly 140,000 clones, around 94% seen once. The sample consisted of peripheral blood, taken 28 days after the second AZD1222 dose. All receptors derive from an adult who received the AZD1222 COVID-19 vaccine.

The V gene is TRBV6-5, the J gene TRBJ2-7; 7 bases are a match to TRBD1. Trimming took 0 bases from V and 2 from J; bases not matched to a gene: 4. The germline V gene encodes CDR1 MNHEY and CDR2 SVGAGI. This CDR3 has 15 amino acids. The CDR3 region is CASSYSAGGTYEQYV. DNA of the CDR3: TGTGCCAGCAGTTACTCGGCAGGGGGAACCTACGAGCAGTACGTC.

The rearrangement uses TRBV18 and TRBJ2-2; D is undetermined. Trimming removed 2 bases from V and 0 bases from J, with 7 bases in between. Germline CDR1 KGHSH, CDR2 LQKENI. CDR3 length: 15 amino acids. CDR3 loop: CASSPVGTNTGELFF. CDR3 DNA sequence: TGTGCCAGCTCACCAGTTGGTACGAACACCGGGGAGCTGTTTTTT.

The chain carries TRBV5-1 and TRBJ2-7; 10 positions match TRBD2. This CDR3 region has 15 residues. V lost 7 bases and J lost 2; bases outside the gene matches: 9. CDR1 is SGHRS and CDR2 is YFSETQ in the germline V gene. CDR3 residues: CASSLGTSETYEQYF. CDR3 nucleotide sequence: TGCGCCAGCTCCCTTGGGACTAGCGAAACCTACGAGCAGTACTTC.

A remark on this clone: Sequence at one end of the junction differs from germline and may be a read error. The CDR3 nucleotides read TGTGCCAGCACCTTGGACAGGATCGACACCATATATTTT. This gives the protein CASTLDRIDTIYF. This chain uses TRBV5-6 with TRBJ1-3, with TRBD1 identical over 7 bases. CDR3 length: 13 amino acids. The germline V gene encodes CDR1 SGHDT and CDR2 YYEEEE.

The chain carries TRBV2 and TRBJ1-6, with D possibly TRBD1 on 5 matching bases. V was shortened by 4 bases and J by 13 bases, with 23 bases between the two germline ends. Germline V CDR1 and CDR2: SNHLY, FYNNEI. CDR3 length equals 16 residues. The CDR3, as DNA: TGTGCCAGCAGTGGTCTACGTCGGGGACCGTCATTCCCCCTCCACTTT. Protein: CASSGLRRGPSFPLHF.

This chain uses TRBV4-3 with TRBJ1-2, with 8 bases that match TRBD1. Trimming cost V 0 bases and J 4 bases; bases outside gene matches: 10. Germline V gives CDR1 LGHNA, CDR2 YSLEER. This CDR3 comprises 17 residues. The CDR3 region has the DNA TGCGCCAGCAGCCAAGATATGGACAGGGATGCTAGCTATGGCTACACCTTC. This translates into CASSQDMDRDASYGYTF.

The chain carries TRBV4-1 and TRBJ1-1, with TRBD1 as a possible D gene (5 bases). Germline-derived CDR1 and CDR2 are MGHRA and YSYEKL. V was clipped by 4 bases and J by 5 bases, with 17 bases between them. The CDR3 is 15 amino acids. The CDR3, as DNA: TGCGCCAGCAGCCGCTCTAGGGGCGCGGATACTGAAGCTTTCTTT. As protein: CASSRSRGADTEAFF.

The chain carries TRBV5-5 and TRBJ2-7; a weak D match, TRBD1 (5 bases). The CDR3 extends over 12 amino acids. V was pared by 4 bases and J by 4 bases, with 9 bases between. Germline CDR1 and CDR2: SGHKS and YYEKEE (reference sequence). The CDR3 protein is CASSPDSYEQYV. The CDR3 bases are TGTGCCAGCAGCCCCGACAGTTACGAGCAGTACGTC.

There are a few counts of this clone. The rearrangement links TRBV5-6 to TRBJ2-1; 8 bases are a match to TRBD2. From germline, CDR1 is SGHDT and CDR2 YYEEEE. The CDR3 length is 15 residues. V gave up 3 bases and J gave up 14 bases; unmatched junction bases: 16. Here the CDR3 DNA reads TGTGCCAGCAGCTCCTCGCTGGAGAGCGGGAGAGGGGAGTTCTTC. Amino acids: CASSSSLESGRGEFF.

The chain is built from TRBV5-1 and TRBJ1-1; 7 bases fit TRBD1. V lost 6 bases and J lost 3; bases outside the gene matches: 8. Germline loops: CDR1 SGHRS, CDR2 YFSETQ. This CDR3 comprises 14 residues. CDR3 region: CASNLGGRDTEAFF. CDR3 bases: TGCGCCAGCAACCTAGGGGGCAGGGACACTGAAGCTTTCTTT.

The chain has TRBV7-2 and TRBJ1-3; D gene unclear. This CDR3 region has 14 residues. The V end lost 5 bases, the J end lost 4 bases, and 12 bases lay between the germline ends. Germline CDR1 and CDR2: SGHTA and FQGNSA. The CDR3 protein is CASSTRTEGNTIYF. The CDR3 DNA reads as TGTGCCAGCAGCACACGGACCGAAGGAAACACCATATATTTT. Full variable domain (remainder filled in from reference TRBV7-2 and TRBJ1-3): GAGVSQSPSNKVTEKGKDVELRCDPISGHTALYWYRQSLGQGLEFLIYFQGNSAPDKSGLPSDRFSAERTGGSVSTLTIQRTQQEDSAVYLCASSTRTEGNTIYFGEGSWLTVV.